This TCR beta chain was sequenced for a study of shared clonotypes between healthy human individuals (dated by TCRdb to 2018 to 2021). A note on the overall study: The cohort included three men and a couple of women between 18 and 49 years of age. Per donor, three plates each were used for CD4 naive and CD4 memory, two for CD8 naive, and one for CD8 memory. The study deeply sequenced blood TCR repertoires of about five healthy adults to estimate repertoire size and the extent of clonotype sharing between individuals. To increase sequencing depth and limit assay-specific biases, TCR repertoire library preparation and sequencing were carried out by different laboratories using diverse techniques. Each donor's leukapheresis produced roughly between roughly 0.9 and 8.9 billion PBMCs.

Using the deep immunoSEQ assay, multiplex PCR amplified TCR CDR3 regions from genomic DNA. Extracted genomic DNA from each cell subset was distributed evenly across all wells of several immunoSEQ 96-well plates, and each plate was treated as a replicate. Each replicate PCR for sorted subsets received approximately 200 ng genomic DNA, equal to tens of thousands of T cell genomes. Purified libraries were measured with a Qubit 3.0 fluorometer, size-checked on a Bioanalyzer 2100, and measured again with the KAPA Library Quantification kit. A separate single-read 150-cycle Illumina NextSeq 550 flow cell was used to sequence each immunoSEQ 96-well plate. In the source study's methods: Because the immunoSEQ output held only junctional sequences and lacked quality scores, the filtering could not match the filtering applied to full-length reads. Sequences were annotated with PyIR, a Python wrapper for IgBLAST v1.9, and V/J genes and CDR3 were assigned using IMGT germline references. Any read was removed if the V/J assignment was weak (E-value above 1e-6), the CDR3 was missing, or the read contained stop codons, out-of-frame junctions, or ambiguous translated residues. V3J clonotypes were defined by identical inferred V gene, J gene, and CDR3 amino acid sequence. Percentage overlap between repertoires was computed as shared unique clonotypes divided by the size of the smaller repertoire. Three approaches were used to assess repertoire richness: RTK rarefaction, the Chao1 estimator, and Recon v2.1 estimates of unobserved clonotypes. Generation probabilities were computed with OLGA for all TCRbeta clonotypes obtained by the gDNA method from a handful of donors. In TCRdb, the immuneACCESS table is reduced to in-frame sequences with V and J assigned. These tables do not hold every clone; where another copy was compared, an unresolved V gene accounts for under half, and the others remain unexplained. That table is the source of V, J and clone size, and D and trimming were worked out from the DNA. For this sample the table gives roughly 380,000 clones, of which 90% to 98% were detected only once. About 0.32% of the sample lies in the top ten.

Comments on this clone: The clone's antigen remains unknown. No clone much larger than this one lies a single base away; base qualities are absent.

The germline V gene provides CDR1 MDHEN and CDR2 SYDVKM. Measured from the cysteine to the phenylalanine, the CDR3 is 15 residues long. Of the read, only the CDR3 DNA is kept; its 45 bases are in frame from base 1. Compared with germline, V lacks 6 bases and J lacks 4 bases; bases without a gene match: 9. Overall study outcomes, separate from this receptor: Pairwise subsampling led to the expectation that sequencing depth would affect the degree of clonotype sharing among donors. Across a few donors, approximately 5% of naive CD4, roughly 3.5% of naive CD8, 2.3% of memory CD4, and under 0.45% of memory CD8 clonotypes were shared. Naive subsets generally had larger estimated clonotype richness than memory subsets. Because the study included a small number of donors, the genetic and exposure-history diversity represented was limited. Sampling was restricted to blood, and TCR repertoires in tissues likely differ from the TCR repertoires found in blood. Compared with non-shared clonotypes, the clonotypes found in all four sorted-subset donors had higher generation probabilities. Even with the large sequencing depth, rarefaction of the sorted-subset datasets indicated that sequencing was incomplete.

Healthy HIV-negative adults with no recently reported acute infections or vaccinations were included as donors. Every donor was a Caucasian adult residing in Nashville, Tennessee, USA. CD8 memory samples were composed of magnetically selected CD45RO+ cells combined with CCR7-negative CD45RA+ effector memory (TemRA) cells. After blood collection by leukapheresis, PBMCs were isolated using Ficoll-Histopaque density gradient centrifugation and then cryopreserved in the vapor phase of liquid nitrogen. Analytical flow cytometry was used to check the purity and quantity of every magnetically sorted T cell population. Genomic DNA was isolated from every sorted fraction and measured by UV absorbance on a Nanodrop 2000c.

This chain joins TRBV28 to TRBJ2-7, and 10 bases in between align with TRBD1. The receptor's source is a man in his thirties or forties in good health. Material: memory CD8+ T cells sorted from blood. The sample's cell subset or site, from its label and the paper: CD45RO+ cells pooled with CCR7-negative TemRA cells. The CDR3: CASSQTGGEIYEQYF. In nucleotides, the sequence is TGTGCCAGCAGCCAGACAGGGGGCGAGATTTACGAGCAGTACTTC.